This entry is about one T cell receptor (beta chain). The sample belongs to a study of blood T cell repertoires in COVID-19. Study information: The United States, Italy and Spain supplied acute and convalescent COVID-19 samples. T cells, B-cell-depleted T cells, or PBMCs provided the cDNA or gDNA that served as material.

V was pared by 2 bases and J by 7 bases, with 10 bases of the junction left unmatched. From germline, CDR1 is SGHRS and CDR2 YFSETQ. The CDR3 totals 16 residues. Original data processing: Amplifying reference gene primers gave estimates of nucleated cell counts. TCRdb's copy holds only in-frame clones and misses some; the assay was immunoSEQ multiplex PCR. That table supplies the V and J calls and clone size; D and trimming were determined from the DNA. Among roughly 76,000 clones, roughly 85% were seen once, and the ten largest hold less than 40%. The rearrangement joins TRBV5-1 to TRBJ2-1, with TRBD2 matching over 9 bases. Sequences were obtained from peripheral blood. This TCR was sampled from a woman between 65 and 79 years old with acute or convalescent COVID-19. DNA for the CDR3: TGCGCCAGCAGCTTTATGGCTAGCGGGGCAGGGAATGAGCAGTTCTTC. Translation: CASSFMASGAGNEQFF.